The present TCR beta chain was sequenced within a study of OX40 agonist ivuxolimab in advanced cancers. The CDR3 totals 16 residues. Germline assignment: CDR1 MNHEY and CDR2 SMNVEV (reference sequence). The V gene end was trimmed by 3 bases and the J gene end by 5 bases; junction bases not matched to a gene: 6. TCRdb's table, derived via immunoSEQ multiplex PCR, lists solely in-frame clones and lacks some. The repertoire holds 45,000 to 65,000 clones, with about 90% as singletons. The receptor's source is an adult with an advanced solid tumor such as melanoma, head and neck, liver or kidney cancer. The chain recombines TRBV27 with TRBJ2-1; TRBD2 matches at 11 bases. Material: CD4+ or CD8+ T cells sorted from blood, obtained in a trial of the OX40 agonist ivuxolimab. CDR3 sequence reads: CASSFGGLAEDNEQFF. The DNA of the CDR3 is TGTGCCAGCAGTTTTGGGGGACTAGCGGAGGACAATGAGCAGTTCTTC.